Reported below is one TCR beta chain. Antigen: not known. The data stem from a study of cytomegalovirus exposure and HLA in healthy donors. The approximately 120-subject validation cohort, separate from the roughly 670-subject first cohort, included the donors. Broader study findings: A later analysis found first-cohort TCR clusters tended to co-occur in the 100 to 150 validation repertoires.

Trimming pared 1 base from V and 4 bases from J, leaving 10 bases between. Germline V gene sequence: CDR1 LNHDA, CDR2 SQIVND (reference sequence). This CDR3 has 15 amino acids. The repertoire was sequenced with immunoSEQ multiplex PCR; TCRdb's copy has only in-frame clones and lacks some. In the table there are 150,000 to 200,000 clones, roughly 85% of which are singletons. This rearrangement joins TRBV19 to TRBJ2-2; D may be TRBD1 (5 bases). The sequenced material came from PBMCs. This TCR came from a man aged 18 to 29 in good health and CMV-seropositive. Here the CDR3 DNA reads TGTGCCAGTAGTATAGCGGACACCGGCACCGGGGAGCTGTTTTTT. It translates to CASSIADTGTGELFF.